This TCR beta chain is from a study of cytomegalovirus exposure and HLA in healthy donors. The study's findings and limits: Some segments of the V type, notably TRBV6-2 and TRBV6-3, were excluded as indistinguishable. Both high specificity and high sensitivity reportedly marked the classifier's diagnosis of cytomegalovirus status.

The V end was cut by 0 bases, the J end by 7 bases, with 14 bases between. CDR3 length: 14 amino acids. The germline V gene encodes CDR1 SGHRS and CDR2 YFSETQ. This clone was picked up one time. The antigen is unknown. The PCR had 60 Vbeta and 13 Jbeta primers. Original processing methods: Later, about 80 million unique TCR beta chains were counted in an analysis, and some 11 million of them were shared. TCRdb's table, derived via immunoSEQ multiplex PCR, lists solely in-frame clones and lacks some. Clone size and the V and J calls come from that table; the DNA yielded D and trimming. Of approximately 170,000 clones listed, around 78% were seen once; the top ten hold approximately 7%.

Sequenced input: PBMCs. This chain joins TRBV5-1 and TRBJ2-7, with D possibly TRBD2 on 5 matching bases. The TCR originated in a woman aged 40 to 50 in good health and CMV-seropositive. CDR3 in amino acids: CASSLGDLPGEQYF. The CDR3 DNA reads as TGCGCCAGCAGCTTGGGGGATCTCCCGGGGGAGCAGTACTTC.